This record concerns one T cell receptor beta chain sequence. What it binds is not known. The data were taken from a study of cytomegalovirus exposure and HLA in healthy donors. Findings of the study overall: In an earlier analysis, about 90% or about 30%: the productive usage of most TCR beta V segments. Relative to the approximately 680-donor mean, N-insertions were reportedly fewer in an Asian-associated ancestry cluster in a later analysis. Both high specificity and high sensitivity reportedly marked the classifier's diagnosis of cytomegalovirus status.

60 Vbeta and 13 Jbeta primers were used in PCR. In the original processing: Later analysis identified roughly 82 million unique TCR beta chains, about 10 million shared. Libraries were prepared by immunoSEQ multiplex PCR; TCRdb keeps only in-frame clonotypes and omits some of them. The V and J calls and clone size are taken from that table; D and trimming were inferred from the DNA. The sample has some 65,000 clones; 75% are singletons. CDR1 is SGHAT, CDR2 FQNNGV, per germline. The ends lost 5 bases at V and 5 bases at J; junction bases unmatched: 4. The CDR3 contains 14 residues. Sample: PBMCs. V gene TRBV11-2 combines with J gene TRBJ2-3, with 10 positions matching TRBD1. This receptor was obtained from a woman aged 40 to 50 in good health and CMV-seropositive. CDR3 amino acids: CASSPDRGGDTQYF. Here the CDR3 DNA reads TGTGCCAGCAGCCCGGACAGGGGGGGAGATACGCAGTATTTT.